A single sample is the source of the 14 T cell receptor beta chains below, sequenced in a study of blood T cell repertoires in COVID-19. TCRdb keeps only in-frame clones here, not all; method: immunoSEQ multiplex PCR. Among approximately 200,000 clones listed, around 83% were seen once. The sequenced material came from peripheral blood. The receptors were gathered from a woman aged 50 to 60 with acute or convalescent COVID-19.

In DNA form, the CDR3 reads TGTGCCAGCAGTCCGACCCGGGGTATTTACAATGAGCAGTTCTTC. It codes for CASSPTRGIYNEQFF. J is TRBJ2-1 and V is TRBV28; D is possibly TRBD2 (5 bases). The CDR3 length is 15 residues. Germline V CDR1 and CDR2: MDHEN, SYDVKM. V was pared by 5 bases and J by 4 bases, with 15 bases between.

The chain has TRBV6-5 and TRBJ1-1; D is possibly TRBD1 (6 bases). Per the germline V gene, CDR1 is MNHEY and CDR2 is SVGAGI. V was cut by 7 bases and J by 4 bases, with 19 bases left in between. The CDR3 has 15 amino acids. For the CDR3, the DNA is TGTGCCAGCACTAGACCACAGGGCGCGGCCACTGAAGCTTTCTTT. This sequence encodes CASTRPQGAATEAFF.

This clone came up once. Here the CDR3 reads CASSQVPGNYGYTF. DNA for the CDR3: TGTGCCAGCAGCCAAGTACCAGGAAACTATGGCTACACCTTC. The chain combines TRBV3-1 (or the pseudogene TRBV3-2) with TRBJ1-2, with D unclear. Germline CDR1 is LGHDT and CDR2 is YNNKEL (reference sequence). The CDR3 has 14 amino acids. Trimming left V 1 base short and J 2 bases short, with 8 bases between.

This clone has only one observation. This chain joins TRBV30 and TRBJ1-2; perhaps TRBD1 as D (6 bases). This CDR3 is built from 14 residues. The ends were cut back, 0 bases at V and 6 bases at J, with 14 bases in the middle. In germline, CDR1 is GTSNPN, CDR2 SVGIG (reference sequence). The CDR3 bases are TGTGCCTGGAGTGTCACAGGGTTCCCTCATGGCTACACCTTC. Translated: CAWSVTGFPHGYTF.

This CDR3 is CASSFWQGEGYTF. In DNA, the CDR3 is TGTGCCAGCAGTTTCTGGCAGGGGGAGGGCTACACCTTC. This chain connects TRBV12-3 or TRBV12-4 to TRBJ1-2; 7 nucleotides agree with TRBD1. The CDR3 loop spans 13 amino acids. V lost 3 bases and J lost 8; bases outside the gene matches: 6.

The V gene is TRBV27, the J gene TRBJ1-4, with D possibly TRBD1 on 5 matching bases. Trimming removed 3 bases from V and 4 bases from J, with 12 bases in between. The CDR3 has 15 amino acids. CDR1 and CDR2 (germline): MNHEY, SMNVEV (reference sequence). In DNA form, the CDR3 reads TGTGCCAGCAGTTTGTTGGGGCAGAATAATGAAAAACTGTTTTTT. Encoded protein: CASSLLGQNNEKLFF.

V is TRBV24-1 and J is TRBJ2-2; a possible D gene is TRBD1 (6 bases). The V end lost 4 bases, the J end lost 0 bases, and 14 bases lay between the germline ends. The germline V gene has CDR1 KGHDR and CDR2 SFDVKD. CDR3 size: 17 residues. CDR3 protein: CATSDYGQPSNTGELFF. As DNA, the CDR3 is TGTGCCACCAGTGACTATGGACAGCCCTCGAACACCGGGGAGCTGTTTTTT.

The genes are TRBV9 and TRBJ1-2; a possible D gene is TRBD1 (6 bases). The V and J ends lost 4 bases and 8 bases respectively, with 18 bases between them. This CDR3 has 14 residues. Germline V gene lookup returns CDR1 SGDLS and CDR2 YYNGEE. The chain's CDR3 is CASSLAGGARGYTF. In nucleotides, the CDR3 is TGTGCCAGCAGCCTAGCGGGGGGGGCGCGAGGCTACACCTTC.

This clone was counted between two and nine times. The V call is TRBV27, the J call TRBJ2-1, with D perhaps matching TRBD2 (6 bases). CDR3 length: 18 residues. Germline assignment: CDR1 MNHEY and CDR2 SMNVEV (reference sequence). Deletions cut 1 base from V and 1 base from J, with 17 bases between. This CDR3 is CASSLLGFAGPSYNEQFF. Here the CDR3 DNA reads TGTGCCAGCAGTTTATTGGGGTTTGCGGGGCCGTCCTACAATGAGCAGTTCTTC.

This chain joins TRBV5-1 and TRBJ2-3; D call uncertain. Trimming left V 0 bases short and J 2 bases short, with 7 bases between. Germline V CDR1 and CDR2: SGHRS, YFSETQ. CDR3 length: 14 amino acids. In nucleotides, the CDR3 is TGCGCCAGCAGCTTGGAGGCGGACACAGATACGCAGTATTTT. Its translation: CASSLEADTDTQYF. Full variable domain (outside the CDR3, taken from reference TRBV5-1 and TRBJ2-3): KAGVTQTPRYLIKTRGQQVTLSCSPISGHRSVSWYQQTPGQGLQFLFEYFSETQRNKGNFPGRFSGRQFSNSRSEMNVSTLELGDSALYLCASSLEADTDTQYFGPGTRLTVL.

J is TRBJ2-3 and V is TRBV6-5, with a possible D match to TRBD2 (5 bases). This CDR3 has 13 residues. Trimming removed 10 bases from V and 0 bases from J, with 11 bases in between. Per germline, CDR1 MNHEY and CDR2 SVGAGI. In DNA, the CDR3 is TGTGCCATTGGAGGAGGTAGCACAGATACGCAGTATTTT. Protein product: CAIGGGSTDTQYF.

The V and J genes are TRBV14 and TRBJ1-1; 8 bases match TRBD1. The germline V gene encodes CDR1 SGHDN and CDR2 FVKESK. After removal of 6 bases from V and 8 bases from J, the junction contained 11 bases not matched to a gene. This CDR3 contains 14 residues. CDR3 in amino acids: CASSLTGASPEAFF. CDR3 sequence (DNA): TGTGCCAGCAGTCTGACAGGGGCGTCGCCCGAAGCTTTCTTT.

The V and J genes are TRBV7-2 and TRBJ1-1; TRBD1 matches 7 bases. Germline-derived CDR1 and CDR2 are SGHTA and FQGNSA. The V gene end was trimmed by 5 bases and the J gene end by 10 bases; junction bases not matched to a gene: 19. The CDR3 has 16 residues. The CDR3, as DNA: TGTGCCAGCAGCCCCATCTCATTTCGGGACAGCGCGGGAGCTTTCTTT. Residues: CASSPISFRDSAGAFF.

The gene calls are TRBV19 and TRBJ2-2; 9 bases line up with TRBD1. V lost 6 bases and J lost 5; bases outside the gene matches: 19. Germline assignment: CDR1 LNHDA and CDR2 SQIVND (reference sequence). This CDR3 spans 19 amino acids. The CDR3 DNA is TGTGCCAGTAGCTCCAGTCCGGGACAGGGAATAGGTGGAACCGGGGAGCTGTTTTTT. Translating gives CASSSSPGQGIGGTGELFF.